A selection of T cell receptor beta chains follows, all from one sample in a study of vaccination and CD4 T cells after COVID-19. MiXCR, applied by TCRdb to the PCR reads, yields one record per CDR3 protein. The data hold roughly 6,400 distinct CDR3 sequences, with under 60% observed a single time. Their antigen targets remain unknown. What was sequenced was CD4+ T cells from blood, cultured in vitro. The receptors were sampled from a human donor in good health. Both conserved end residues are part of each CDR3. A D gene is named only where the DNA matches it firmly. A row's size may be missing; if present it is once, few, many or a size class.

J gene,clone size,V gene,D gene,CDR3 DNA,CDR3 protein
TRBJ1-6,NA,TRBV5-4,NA,TGTGCCAGCGGGCTCGCGGGGCATGGTGTCAATTCACCCCTCCACTTT,CASGLAGHGVNSPLHF
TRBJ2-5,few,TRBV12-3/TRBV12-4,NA,TGTGCCAGCAGCCCCGCGCTGCGGGAGACCCAGTACTTC,CASSPALRETQYF
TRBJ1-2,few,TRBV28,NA,TGTGCCAGCAGTTTGGGGGGATTCTATGGCTACACCTTC,CASSLGGFYGYTF
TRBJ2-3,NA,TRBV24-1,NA,TGTGCCACCGGGGGGTCCAGCACAGATACGCAGTATTTT,CATGGSSTDTQYF
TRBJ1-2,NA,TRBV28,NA,TGTGCCAGCAGTTTCCCCAGCCTAGCTAACTATGGCTACACCTTC,CASSFPSLANYGYTF
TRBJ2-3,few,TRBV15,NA,TGTGCCACCAGCAGAGATCAGGGTTCCACAGATACGCAGTATTTT,CATSRDQGSTDTQYF
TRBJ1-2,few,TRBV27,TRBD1,TGTGCCAGCAGTTTGGGGACAGGGGGAAACTATGGCTACACCTTC,CASSLGTGGNYGYTF
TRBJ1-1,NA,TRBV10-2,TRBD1,TGCGCCAGCAGTGGGAGAGACAGGGAGAACACTGAAGCTTTCTTT,CASSGRDRENTEAFF
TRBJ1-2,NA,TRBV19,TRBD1,TGTGCCAGTAGTATCAGCCCGGGACAGGCCAACTATGGCTACACCTTC,CASSISPGQANYGYTF
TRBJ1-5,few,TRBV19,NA,TGTGCCAGTACCACTGACGGGGGGACTAATCAGCCCCAGCATTTT,CASTTDGGTNQPQHF
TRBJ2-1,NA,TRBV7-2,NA,TGTGCCAGCAGCTTGGGTGCTGGTTTACGTTCGCGCGAGCAGTTCTTC,CASSLGAGLRSREQFF
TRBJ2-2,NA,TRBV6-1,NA,TGTGCCAGCACCCGGAACTCGGAGCTGTTTTTT,CASTRNSELFF
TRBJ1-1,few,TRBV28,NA,TGTGCCAGCAGTTTATGGCCAGCCCTAAACACTGAAGCTTTCTTT,CASSLWPALNTEAFF
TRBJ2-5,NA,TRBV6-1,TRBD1,TGTGCCAGCAGCCCCTTGTCGGGACAGCAAGAGACCCAGTACTTC,CASSPLSGQQETQYF
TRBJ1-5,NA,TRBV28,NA,TGTGCCAGCAGTTTAGCACAGTCCTTCAATTGGGATTTT,CASSLAQSFNWDF
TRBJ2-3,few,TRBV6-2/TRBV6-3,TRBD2,TGTGCCAGCAGGACGAGCGGGGGGGCCTTTGATACGCAGTATTTT,CASRTSGGAFDTQYF
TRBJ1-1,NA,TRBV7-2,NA,TGTGCCAGCAGCCCGAAGCTCATGAACACTGAAGCTTTCTTT,CASSPKLMNTEAFF
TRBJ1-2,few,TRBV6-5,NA,TGTGCCAGCAGTTACTCGCACACCGATATGGGGTACACCTTC,CASSYSHTDMGYTF
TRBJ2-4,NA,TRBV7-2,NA,TGTGCCAGCAGCGAAGGACAGCCAAACATTCAGTACTTC,CASSEGQPNIQYF
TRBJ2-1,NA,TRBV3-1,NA,TGTGCCAGCAGCCAGGACCGACCGGGGGAGCAGTTCTTC,CASSQDRPGEQFF
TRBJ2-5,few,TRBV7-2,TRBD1,TGTGCCAGCAGCTTAGCCGGACAGGGGATGCGTCAGACCCAGTACTTC,CASSLAGQGMRQTQYF
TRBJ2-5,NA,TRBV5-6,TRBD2,TGTGCCAGCAGCTTGGGGCTAGCGGGGACGGGAGAGACCCAGTACTTC,CASSLGLAGTGETQYF
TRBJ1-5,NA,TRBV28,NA,TGTGCCAGCAGTTTGGTCAGGGCGGGCAATCAGCCCCAGCATTTT,CASSLVRAGNQPQHF
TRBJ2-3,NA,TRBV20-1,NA,TGCAGTGCTGCCGGGACATCAGATACGCAGTATTTT,CSAAGTSDTQYF
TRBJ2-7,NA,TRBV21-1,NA,TGTGCCAGCAGCAGACAGGGGGCCGGGGAGCAGTACTTC,CASSRQGAGEQYF
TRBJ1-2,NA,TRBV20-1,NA,TGCAGTCCAACTAGGGAATTCTATGGCTACACCTTC,CSPTREFYGYTF
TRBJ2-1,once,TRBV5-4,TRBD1,TGTGCCAGCAGCCGGACAGGGGGCGCCCACAATGAGCAGTTCTTC,CASSRTGGAHNEQFF
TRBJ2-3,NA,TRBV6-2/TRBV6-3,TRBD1,TGTGCCAGCGGACAGGTTACAGATACGCAGTATTTT,CASGQVTDTQYF
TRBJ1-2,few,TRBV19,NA,TGTGCCAGTAGTGATCGACACTCTGGATATGGCTACACCTTC,CASSDRHSGYGYTF
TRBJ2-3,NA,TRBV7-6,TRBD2,TGTGCCAGCAGCTTAGAAGGGGGTAGCGGGGCCAGCACAGATACGCAGTATTTT,CASSLEGGSGASTDTQYF
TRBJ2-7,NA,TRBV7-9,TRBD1,TGTGCCAGCAGCTGGACAGGGGCTGCCTACGAGCAGTACTTC,CASSWTGAAYEQYF
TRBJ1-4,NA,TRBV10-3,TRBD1,TGTGCCATCAGTGAGTCGTTCGGGACAGGGGAAGAAAAACTGTTTTTT,CAISESFGTGEEKLFF
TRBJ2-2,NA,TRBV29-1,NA,TGCAGCGTTTCGGACAATACCAACACCGGGGAGCTGTTTTTT,CSVSDNTNTGELFF
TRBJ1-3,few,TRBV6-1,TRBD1,TGTGCCAGTAGTGAAGCCGGACAGGGGCGGCCCATATATTTT,CASSEAGQGRPIYF
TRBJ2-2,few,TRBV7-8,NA,TGTGCCAGCAGCCCCCGGGGGACCGGGGAGCTGTTTTTT,CASSPRGTGELFF
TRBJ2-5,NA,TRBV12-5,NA,TGTGCTAGTGGTTATGGGGGACCCCCGGAGACCCAGTACTTC,CASGYGGPPETQYF
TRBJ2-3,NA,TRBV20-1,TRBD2,TGCAGTGCTAGTATGGCGGGGGGTGGTGGTACAGATACGCAGTATTTT,CSASMAGGGGTDTQYF
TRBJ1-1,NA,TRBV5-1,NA,TGCGCCAGCAGCTTGGTGGGGGGAAGAAGGAACACTGAAGCTTTCTTT,CASSLVGGRRNTEAFF
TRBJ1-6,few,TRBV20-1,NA,TGCAGTGCTAGGTTGGGAGAACATAATTCACCCCTCCACTTT,CSARLGEHNSPLHF
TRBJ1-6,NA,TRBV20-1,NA,TGCAGTGCTAGCGACCGCTGGGGCTATAATTCACCCCTCCACTTT,CSASDRWGYNSPLHF
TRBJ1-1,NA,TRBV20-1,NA,TGCAGTGCTAGTCAGGACTGGAACACTGAAGCTTTCTTT,CSASQDWNTEAFF
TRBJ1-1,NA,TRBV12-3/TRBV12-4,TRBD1,TGTGCCAGCAGCCACCGGACAGGGAGCACTGAAGCTTTCTTT,CASSHRTGSTEAFF
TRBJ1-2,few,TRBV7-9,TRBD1,TGTGCCAGCAGCCCCTCATTCACCAGGGGGTATGGCTACACCTTC,CASSPSFTRGYGYTF
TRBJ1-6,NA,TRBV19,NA,TGTGCCAGTAGTATTTTGGGTCGAGGTTCACCCCTCCACTTT,CASSILGRGSPLHF
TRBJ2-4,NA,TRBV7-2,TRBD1,TGTGCCAGCAGCCCGGGGACAGGGGCAACCCTAGCCAAAAACATTCAGTACTTC,CASSPGTGATLAKNIQYF
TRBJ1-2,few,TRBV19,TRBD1,TGTGCCAGTAGGGGGCCGGGACAGGGGGCTAACTATGGCTACACCTTC,CASRGPGQGANYGYTF
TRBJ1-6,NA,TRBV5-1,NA,TGCGCCAGCAGCCGTACAGGCTCAAATAATTCACCCCTCCACTTT,CASSRTGSNNSPLHF
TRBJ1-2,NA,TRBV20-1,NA,TGCAGTGCCAGGACTACCGGGGGGGGCTACACCTTC,CSARTTGGGYTF
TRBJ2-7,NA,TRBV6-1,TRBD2,TGTGCCAGCAGTGGGGGGACTACAGCCTACGAGCAGTACTTC,CASSGGTTAYEQYF
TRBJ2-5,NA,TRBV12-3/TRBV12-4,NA,TGTGCCAGCAGCTCTTTATTAGAGACCCAGTACTTC,CASSSLLETQYF
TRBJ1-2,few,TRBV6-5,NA,TGTGCCAGCAGTTACACGACGGGACTGCTCCTTTATGGCTACACCTTC,CASSYTTGLLLYGYTF
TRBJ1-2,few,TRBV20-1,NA,TGCAGTGCTACTAACAGGAGATCTAACTATGGCTACACCTTC,CSATNRRSNYGYTF
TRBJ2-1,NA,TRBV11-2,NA,TGTGCCAGCAGCTCCGGCTACAATGAGCAGTTCTTC,CASSSGYNEQFF
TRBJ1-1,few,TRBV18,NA,TGTGCCAGCTCCCCGTGGCAGCTTAACACTGAAGCTTTCTTT,CASSPWQLNTEAFF
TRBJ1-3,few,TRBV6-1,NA,TGTGCCAGCAGTGAACGGGTAAACACCATATATTTT,CASSERVNTIYF
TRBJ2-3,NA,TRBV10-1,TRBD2,TGCGCCAGCAGTGAGACCGGACTAGCGGGATTGCAGTATTTT,CASSETGLAGLQYF
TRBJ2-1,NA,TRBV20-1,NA,TGCAGTGCTGACCCGGAGAGCTCCTACAATGAGCAGTTCTTC,CSADPESSYNEQFF